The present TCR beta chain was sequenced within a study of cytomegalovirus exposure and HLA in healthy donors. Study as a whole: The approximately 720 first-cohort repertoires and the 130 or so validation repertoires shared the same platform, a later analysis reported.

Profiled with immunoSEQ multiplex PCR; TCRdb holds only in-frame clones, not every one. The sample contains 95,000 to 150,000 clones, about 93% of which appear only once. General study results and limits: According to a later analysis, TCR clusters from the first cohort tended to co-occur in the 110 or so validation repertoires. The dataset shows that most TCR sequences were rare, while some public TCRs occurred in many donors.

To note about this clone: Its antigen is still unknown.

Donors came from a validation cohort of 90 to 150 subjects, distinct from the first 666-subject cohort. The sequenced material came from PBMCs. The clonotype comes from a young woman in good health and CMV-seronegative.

The DNA of the CDR3 is TGCGCCAGCAGCGGGATGACAGGGGGGATGGATACGCAGTATTTT. Its translation is CASSGMTGGMDTQYF. The rearrangement joins TRBV5-1 to TRBJ2-3; TRBD1 matches at 9 bases. The germline V gene encodes CDR1 SGHRS and CDR2 YFSETQ. The CDR3 loop spans 15 amino acids. Germline trimming cut 4 bases from V and 6 bases from J; bases unmatched to any gene: 9.